The TCR beta chain under discussion was sequenced for a study of blood T cells in healthy people across ages. Study observations and caveats: What prevented conclusive comparison of naive and antigen-experienced cells was that PBMCs were unsorted.

V was cut by 4 bases and J by 0 bases, with 11 bases left in between. This CDR3 contains 15 residues. Germline CDR1 is SGHDN and CDR2 is FVKESK. Of note for this clonotype: The antigen remains undetermined. This may stem from a read error, because a much larger clone lies one nucleotide away. The CDR3 does not close with the conserved phenylalanine or tryptophan, likely indicating a read error.

A second about 7 to 12 cycle PCR used barcoded and J-beta primers. TCRdb used MiXCR to reprocess the 5' RACE reads, holding one entry per CDR3 protein. The sample shows 650,000 to 1,000,000 distinct CDR3 sequences, around 34% of them seen only once. Donors gave around 10 milliliters of peripheral blood apiece. Each sample had at least 7 million PBMCs isolated. Total RNA was isolated from each sample in quantities of at least 6 micrograms. The chain has TRBV14 and TRBJ2-3, with unresolved D. The receptor comes from a man aged 18-30 years in good health. Sequenced sample: blood. The CDR3 protein is CASSPVGFSTDTQYV. The CDR3 nucleotides read TGTGCCAGCAGCCCCGTAGGGTTTAGCACAGATACGCAGTATGTT.